This T cell receptor (beta chain) appears in the sequencing data of a study of beta chain features in type 1 diabetes. Study-level points and caveats: Relative to healthy donors, patients appeared to have naive, central memory and Treg TCRB repertoires that were more similar.

The entirety of the isolated RNA underwent reverse transcription, so expressed TCRB transcripts were sequenced. Here immunoSEQ multiplex PCR was the method, and the copy in TCRdb shows in-frame clones only, minus some. The table lists 860,000 or so clones, 15% to 20% of them singletons, with roughly 0.025% in the top ten. In regard to this clone: Its antigen is unidentified.

This CDR3 has 15 amino acids. The V and J ends lost 1 base and 4 bases, in that order; junction bases with no gene match: 6. CDR1 LNHNV and CDR2 YYDKDF come from the germline V gene (reference sequence). Staining for CD45RO/CCR7/CD25/CD127/CD95/CD27 allowed sorting of CD4+ naive, central memory, regulatory and stem cell-like memory cells. Sample: naive CD4+ T cells from blood. This clonotype was sampled from a woman aged 18-29 years in good health. The chain carries TRBV15 and TRBJ1-2; 7 nucleotides match TRBD1. Here the CDR3 DNA reads TGTGCCACCAGCAGAGGACAGGGTAATGCCTATGGCTACACCTTC. Protein product: CATSRGQGNAYGYTF. Full variable domain (missing parts from reference TRBV15 and TRBJ1-2): DAMVIQNPRYQVTQFGKPVTLSCSQTLNHNVMYWYQQKSSQAPKLLFHYYDKDFNNEADTPDNFQSRRPNTSFCFLDIRSPGLGDTAMYLCATSRGQGNAYGYTFGSGTRLTVV.